The present entry profiles one T cell receptor (beta chain) with its context. Its antigen is not known. Trimming stripped 1 base from V and 9 bases from J, with 7 bases between. The CDR3 has 13 amino acids. Germline V lookup: CDR1 MGHRA, CDR2 YSYEKL. These data come from a study of human T cells and chemical hapten exposure. Study overall: In the roughly 25-week study, patients were dosed weekly with diphenylcyclopropenone on the scalp throughout. The study's findings and limits: Large CDR3 similarity clusters arose significantly more often from expanded TCRs than from controls. Sensitizing with DPC caused no change in TCRs above 1 in 1000 frequency.

Time point in this sample: patch test 2, 6 weeks after DPC sensitization. Treatment indicated: therapeutic diphenylcyclopropenone sensitization with weekly scalp DPC. Library construction involved attaching unique molecular identifiers to individual cDNA molecules, which allowed quantitative, reproducible TCR counting. TCRdb recomputed calls from the RACE reads with MiXCR, one row per CDR3 protein. The data hold some 100,000 distinct CDR3 sequences, with roughly a tenth observed a single time. The clonotype originates from a woman aged 40 to 55 with alopecia areata. Some clones in this sample may be carry-over from other donors' samples. The V call is TRBV4-1, the J call TRBJ1-6; unclear D gene. Specimen: whole blood, collected in connection with sensitization to the hapten diphenylcyclopropenone (DPC). CDR3 residues: CASSQGLTSPLHF. The CDR3 DNA reads as TGCGCCAGCAGCCAAGGATTGACTTCACCCCTCCACTTT.